Reported below is one T cell receptor (beta chain). Its binding antigen is unknown. Base qualities are not at hand, and no much larger clone is one base apart. Enrolling through a virtual design, the prospective study's participants ranged in age from roughly 18 to 100 years and lived across 20 to 30 United States geographic areas. Cohort assignment in the prospective study relied on participant-reported clinical history from a screening survey and a study questionnaire. In the prospective study, whole blood, serum and a nasopharyngeal or oropharyngeal swab were collected from each participant by mobile phlebotomists. Prospective study participants could optionally give additional blood draws and questionnaires over a 2-month period. Prospective study blood samples were shipped either frozen or at room temperature before DNA extraction. The data were taken from a study of blood T cell repertoires in COVID-19 (dated by TCRdb to the early 2020s). Looking at the study overall: The collaborator samples originated in the United States, Italy and Spain and spanned the acute and convalescent phases of COVID-19. Deeply sampled blood TCRbeta repertoires from subjects exposed to, actively infected with, or recovered from COVID-19 were included in the dataset. Nearly every sample came with metadata listing a de-identified subject ID, COVID-19 status, age in years and sex. The samples were drawn from the first 160 participants of the ongoing ImmuneRACE study and from some 1,300 subjects provided by 6 global collaborators. The material from the prospective study consisted of cDNA or gDNA derived from T cells, B-cell-depleted T cells, or PBMCs. The repertoires were released in a freely available public database intended as a resource for research on the immune response to SARS-CoV-2. Where available, HLA class I and class II types were taken from metadata supplied by the sample provider and were not determined by assay-based typing. The full study reports these points: Clinical and demographic metadata were provided uncurated, with the amount varying by source and participant.

CDR1 and CDR2 are read off the germline V gene as SGHTA and FQGNSA. Including the terminal cysteine and phenylalanine, the CDR3 comprises 15 residues. The only DNA kept is the CDR3, 45 bases in frame from the first base. The junction carries 16 bases between V and J, which are trimmed by 6 bases and 7 bases respectively. TCRbeta CDR3 regions were amplified from genomic DNA by means of the immunoSEQ Assay, a bias-controlled multiplex PCR. Turning to the authors' computational methods: The number of nucleated cells in each sample was estimated by amplification of reference gene primers within the assay. Sequence reads were collapsed and filtered to measure the absolute abundance of every unique TCRbeta CDR3 rearrangement. For each sample, productive Simpson clonality was calculated by taking the square root of Simpson's diversity index across productive rearrangements. Held by TCRdb, this immuneACCESS table contains in-frame sequences only and omits some clones. Under half of the omission traces to an unresolved V gene where checked; the cause of the rest is unknown. For V, J and clone size, that table is used; D and trimming come from the DNA. The table for this sample lists some 200,000 clones; around 81% of them were counted only once. The ten biggest clones cover around 10% of the sample.

The clonotype comes from a woman aged 45-65 years with acute COVID-19. The chain employs TRBV7-2 and TRBJ1-6; TRBD1 is perhaps the D gene, given 6 matching bases. Sequenced sample: PBMCs or T cells enriched from blood (not recorded which). The CDR3 sequence is CASSPQRQANSPLHF. Here is the DNA: TGTGCCAGCAGTCCCCAAAGACAGGCCAATTCACCCCTCCACTTT.